The rows below give T cell receptor beta chains drawn from one sample of a study of cytomegalovirus exposure and HLA in healthy donors. Profiled with immunoSEQ multiplex PCR; TCRdb holds only in-frame clones, not every one. The table has about 120,000 clones, under 90% seen once. The sample was PBMCs. The receptors were gathered from a woman aged 18-29 years in good health and CMV-seronegative. Each CDR3 is given with its conserved first and last residue. A D gene is named only where the DNA matches it firmly. Some rows mark clone size as missing; the rest say once, few, many or name a class of expanded clone.

>16|.|.|TRBJ1-1|TRBV5-1
CASSLTTGRLNTEAFF
TGCGCCAGCAGCTTAACGACAGGTAGGCTGAACACTGAAGCTTTCTTT
>16|.|TRBD2|TRBJ2-1|TRBV6-5
CASSYRSSGRSNEQFF
TGTGCCAGCAGTTATAGGTCGAGCGGGAGGTCCAATGAGCAGTTCTTC
>16|once|TRBD2|TRBJ2-3|TRBV28
CASSTSGGRRTDTQYF
TGTGCCAGCAGTACTAGCGGGGGAAGACGCACAGATACGCAGTATTTT
>18|.|.|TRBJ2-1|TRBV30
CAWRPTFYRSGINNEQFF
TGTGCCTGGAGACCCACGTTTTATCGGTCAGGGATTAACAATGAGCAGTTCTTC
>14|.|.|TRBJ2-7|TRBV7-9
CASSFESHPYEQYF
TGTGCCAGCAGCTTCGAGTCTCATCCATACGAGCAGTACTTC
>15|few|TRBD1|TRBJ1-2|TRBV11-3
CASSTSRDRSYGYTF
TGTGCCAGCAGCACAAGCCGGGACAGGAGCTATGGCTACACCTTC
>15|.|.|TRBJ1-1|TRBV6-5
CASRHHSGANTEAFF
TGTGCCAGCAGACATCATTCAGGGGCGAACACTGAAGCTTTCTTT
>14|.|.|TRBJ2-7|TRBV30
CAWGITGSSYEQYF
TGTGCCTGGGGGATCACAGGTAGCTCCTACGAGCAGTACTTC
>17|.|.|TRBJ1-5|TRBV5-5
CASSLVEEKASNQPQHF
TGTGCCAGCAGCTTGGTAGAGGAAAAGGCAAGCAATCAGCCCCAGCATTTT
>13|.|.|TRBJ1-5|TRBV27
CASSHKSNQPQHF
TGTGCCAGCTCGCACAAGAGCAATCAGCCCCAGCATTTT
>14|.|.|TRBJ1-1|TRBV27
CASSTRGWDTEAFF
TGTGCCAGCAGCACGAGAGGATGGGACACTGAAGCTTTCTTT
>17|.|.|TRBJ2-1|TRBV2
CASSAQGTGFTYNEQFF
TGTGCCAGCAGTGCCCAAGGTACAGGGTTTACCTACAATGAGCAGTTCTTC
>16|once|.|TRBJ2-7|TRBV28
CASSLLIPSSSYEQYF
TGTGCCAGCAGTTTGTTGATCCCCTCTAGCTCCTACGAGCAGTACTTC
>18|.|TRBD2|TRBJ2-1|TRBV2
CASSLNAPLAGGVHEQFF
TGTGCCAGCAGTCTAAACGCCCCACTAGCGGGAGGGGTCCATGAGCAGTTCTTC
>15|.|.|TRBJ1-1|TRBV7-9
CASTSRWGGNTEAFF
TGTGCCAGCACCTCCCGATGGGGGGGCAACACTGAAGCTTTCTTT
>14|.|.|TRBJ2-3|TRBV7-2
CASSLVGPGDTQYF
TGTGCCAGCAGCTTAGTCGGGCCGGGGGATACGCAGTATTTT
>12|.|.|TRBJ2-7|TRBV6-1
CASTNSVYEQYF
TGTGCCAGCACCAATAGTGTCTACGAGCAGTACTTC
>15|.|.|TRBJ2-1|TRBV15
CATSRARTVGNEQFF
TGTGCCACCAGCAGAGCCCGGACTGTAGGCAATGAGCAGTTCTTC
>14|.|.|TRBJ2-7|TRBV7-9
CASSSTGNRYEQYF
TGTGCCAGCAGCTCAACAGGGAATCGCTACGAGCAGTACTTC
>16|.|.|TRBJ2-2|TRBV27
CASSLGNQGGTGELFF
TGTGCCAGCAGTCTAGGGAACCAGGGGGGAACCGGGGAGCTGTTTTTT
>14|.|TRBD1|TRBJ2-3|TRBV7-9
CASRLGQGLDTQYF
TGTGCCAGCAGACTAGGACAGGGGCTGGATACGCAGTATTTT
>15|.|TRBD2|TRBJ2-7|TRBV11-3
CASSPSLAGHYEQYF
TGTGCCAGCAGCCCCTCGTTAGCGGGACACTACGAGCAGTACTTC
>17|.|TRBD2|TRBJ2-5|TRBV10-3
CAISDPGLAGLAETQYF
TGTGCCATCAGTGATCCCGGACTAGCGGGACTGGCGGAGACCCAGTACTTC
>16|.|TRBD2|TRBJ2-7|TRBV6-1
CASSELGLAAPYEQYF
TGTGCCAGCAGTGAACTCGGACTAGCGGCACCCTACGAGCAGTACTTC
>13|.|.|TRBJ2-7|TRBV14
CASSQSPGYEQYF
TGTGCCAGCAGCCAATCCCCAGGCTACGAGCAGTACTTC
>15|.|TRBD1|TRBJ2-7|TRBV6-1
CASSEMGQGPYEQYF
TGTGCCAGCAGTGAAATGGGACAGGGCCCCTACGAGCAGTACTTC
>16|.|.|TRBJ2-1|TRBV29-1
CSVAGTGDSWGNEQFF
TGCAGCGTTGCCGGCACAGGGGACTCATGGGGGAATGAGCAGTTCTTC
>15|.|TRBD1|TRBJ1-2|TRBV5-1
CASKEPEDRDYGYTF
TGCGCCAGCAAAGAGCCAGAGGACAGGGACTATGGCTACACCTTC
>14|medium-sized|TRBD2|TRBJ2-3|TRBV6-4
CASSGTSGTDTQYF
TGTGCCAGCAGTGGGACTAGCGGGACAGATACGCAGTATTTT